Listed below are T cell receptor beta chains from one sample, sequenced in a study of CD8 T cells in Susac syndrome. TCRdb analysed the immunoSEQ multiplex PCR reads with MiXCR anew, one entry per CDR3 protein. Among about 280,000 distinct CDR3 sequences, roughly 84% were seen once, and the ten largest hold over 0.1%. Sequenced input: CD8+ T cells from PBMCs. These receptors all stem from a human donor with multiple sclerosis. The CDR3 runs from the conserved cysteine through the conserved F or W. The order of the fields is J gene, V gene, clone size, D gene, CDR3 DNA, CDR3 protein. A D gene is named only where the DNA matches it firmly. Rows give clone size only sometimes, using once, few, many, or a class for an expanded clone.

>TRBJ2-1|TRBV11-2|few|TRBD2
TGTGCCAGCAGCTTATTAGCGGGAGTTTCCTTACAGTTCTTC
CASSLLAGVSLQFF
>TRBJ2-1|TRBV19|NA|NA
TGTGCCAGTAGGGCTATAGCGGAGCCTTACAATGAGCAGTTCTTC
CASRAIAEPYNEQFF
>TRBJ2-7|TRBV29-1|NA|NA
TGCAGCGCAGACAGTGCCTACGAGCAGTACTTC
CSADSAYEQYF
>TRBJ1-2|TRBV19|NA|NA
TGTGCCAGTAGTCACGGATGGCAGGGTCACGGCTACACCTTC
CASSHGWQGHGYTF
>TRBJ1-2|TRBV27|few|NA
TGTGCCAGCAGCTTGGGGGGGGGTTCGAGCTATGGCTACACCTTC
CASSLGGGSSYGYTF
>TRBJ2-1|TRBV30|NA|TRBD2
TGTGCCTGGAGTTTCGTAGCGGGAGGGCCCGACAATGAGCAGTTCTTC
CAWSFVAGGPDNEQFF
>TRBJ2-7|TRBV4-2|few|TRBD2
TGTGCCAGCAGCCCATGGACTAGCGGCTCCTACGAGCAGTACTTC
CASSPWTSGSYEQYF
>TRBJ2-5|TRBV13|NA|NA
TGTGCCAGCAGCGCACCCCGGGAAGAGACCCAGTACTTC
CASSAPREETQYF
>TRBJ1-1|TRBV27|NA|NA
TGTGCCAGCAGTCTTCTAGACAGGAGGAACACTGAAGCTTTCTTT
CASSLLDRRNTEAFF
>TRBJ2-5|TRBV5-1|NA|TRBD1
TGCGCCAGCAGCTCCCTAGGACAGGGACCAAAAGAGACCCAGTACTTC
CASSSLGQGPKETQYF
>TRBJ2-1|TRBV7-3|NA|NA
TGTGCCAGCAGCTTCTACTCCGGGGCGGAAAATGAGCAGTTCTTC
CASSFYSGAENEQFF
>TRBJ2-1|TRBV27|NA|TRBD2
TGTGCCAGCGGACTAGCGGGAGCACCTGAGCAGTTCTTC
CASGLAGAPEQFF
>TRBJ1-2|TRBV14|NA|NA
TGTGCCAGCAGCCAAGATCTGCCAGGGAGATCTGGCTACACCTTC
CASSQDLPGRSGYTF
>TRBJ1-5|TRBV30|NA|TRBD1
TGTGCCTGGAGTGGAGGGACAGGGTCAAATCAGCCCCAGCATTTT
CAWSGGTGSNQPQHF
>TRBJ2-2|TRBV27|NA|TRBD2
TGTGCCAGTTCCCGGGGTGGGACTAACAACAGGGAGCTGTTTTTT
CASSRGGTNNRELFF
>TRBJ2-7|TRBV7-9|NA|TRBD2
TGTGCCAGCAGCCCCGGGACTAGCGGCCCCTACGAGCAGTACTTC
CASSPGTSGPYEQYF
>TRBJ2-1|TRBV7-6|NA|NA
TGTGCCAGCCAGGAGGCGAGTAGCAATGAGCAGTTCTTC
CASQEASSNEQFF
>TRBJ1-1|TRBV7-9|NA|NA
TGTGCCAGCAGCTTAGAAGGGAGAGTAGCTTTCTTT
CASSLEGRVAFF
>TRBJ2-1|TRBV9|NA|TRBD2
TGTGCCAGCAGCGCCCTAGCGGGAGCTTCGTATGAGCAGTTCTTC
CASSALAGASYEQFF
>TRBJ2-7|TRBV7-8|once|TRBD2
TGTGCCAGCAGCTTAGGACTAGCGGGCCTGGGGGGTTACGAGCAGTACTTC
CASSLGLAGLGGYEQYF
>TRBJ2-1|TRBV9|NA|NA
TGTGCCAGCAGCGGGGGACCTCGAAAGAATGAGCAGTTCTTC
CASSGGPRKNEQFF
>TRBJ1-1|TRBV5-1|once|NA
TGCGCCAGCAGCTTGGGCGGGACGGCAGAAGCTTTCTTT
CASSLGGTAEAFF
>TRBJ1-4|TRBV27|NA|NA
TGTGCCAGCAGTTCCATCCGCATTAATGAAAAACTGTTTTTT
CASSSIRINEKLFF
>TRBJ2-2|TRBV12-3/TRBV12-4|NA|NA
TGTGCCAGCTCCTCGGGAGTACACACCGGGGAGCTGTTTTTT
CASSSGVHTGELFF
>TRBJ2-7|TRBV16|once|NA
TGTGCCAGCAGCCCCCTGAGGGCTAGCTCCTACGAGCAGTACTTC
CASSPLRASSYEQYF
>TRBJ2-7|TRBV29-1|NA|TRBD1
TGCAGCGTTGAAGAACCGGGACAGAGTTCCTACGAGCAGTACTTC
CSVEEPGQSSYEQYF
>TRBJ2-7|TRBV19|few|TRBD1
TGTGCCAGTAGCCCCGGGACAGGAGACTACGAGCAGTACTTC
CASSPGTGDYEQYF